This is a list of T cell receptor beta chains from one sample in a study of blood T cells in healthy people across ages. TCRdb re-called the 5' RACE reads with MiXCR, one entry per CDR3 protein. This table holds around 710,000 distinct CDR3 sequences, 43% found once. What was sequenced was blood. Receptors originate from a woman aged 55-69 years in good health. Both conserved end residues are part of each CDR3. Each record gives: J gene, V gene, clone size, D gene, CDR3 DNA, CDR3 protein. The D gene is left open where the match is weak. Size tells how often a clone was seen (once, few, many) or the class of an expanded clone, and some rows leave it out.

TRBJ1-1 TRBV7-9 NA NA TGTGCCAGCAGTCCTACTATAACACCCAATCTTGAAGCTTTCTTT CASSPTITPNLEAFF
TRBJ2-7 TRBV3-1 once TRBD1 TGTGCCAGCAGCCAGGGACAGCCGTACAATGAGCAGTACTTC CASSQGQPYNEQYF
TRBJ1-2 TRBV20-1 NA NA TGCAGTGCTTTCGTTGCTACTAACTATGGCTACACCTTC CSAFVATNYGYTF
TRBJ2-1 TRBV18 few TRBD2 TGTGCCAGCTCAATGGGGGGGACCCACAATGAGCAGTTCTTC CASSMGGTHNEQFF
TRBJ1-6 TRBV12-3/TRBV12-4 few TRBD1 TGTGCCAGCAGTTCCCGACAGGGGGGGGATTCACCCCTCCACTTT CASSSRQGGDSPLHF
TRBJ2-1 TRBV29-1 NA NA TGCAGCGTTGAGTTAAGTGGGGCCGACTACAATGAGCAGTTCTTC CSVELSGADYNEQFF
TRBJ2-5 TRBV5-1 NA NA TGCGCCAGCAGCTTGGGGCGCGAAGAGCAGTACTTC CASSLGREEQYF
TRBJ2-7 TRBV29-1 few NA TGCAGCGTACAAACGCGGGCCGGCAACGAGCAGTACTTC CSVQTRAGNEQYF
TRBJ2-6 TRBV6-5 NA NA TGTGCCAGTGGGTTTGCAGACTACTCTGGGGCCAACGTCCTGACTTTC CASGFADYSGANVLTF
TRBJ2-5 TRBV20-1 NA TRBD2 TGCAGTGTCCCGACTAGCGGCCTGGAGACCCAGTACTTC CSVPTSGLETQYF
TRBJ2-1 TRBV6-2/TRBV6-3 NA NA TGTGCCAGTAGTTACGGAGTTAACCGAGCCTACAATGAGCAGTTCTTC CASSYGVNRAYNEQFF
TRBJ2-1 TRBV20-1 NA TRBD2 TGCAGTGCGCCGCCTAGCGGAGGGAAGGGCTCCTACAATGAGCAGTTCTTC CSAPPSGGKGSYNEQFF